The sequence of this T cell receptor beta chain was determined in a study of OX40 agonist ivuxolimab in advanced cancers. Study in general: Hepatocellular carcinoma, melanoma, renal cell or head and neck cancer was diagnosed in the dose-escalation patients. Whole-study results and caveats: Expanded clones were, on average, more numerous among CD8+ T cells than CD4+.

There are 14 residues in the CDR3. V was shortened by 4 bases and J by 0 bases, with 10 bases between the two germline ends. The germline V gene encodes CDR1 MNHEY and CDR2 SVGAGI. The table came from immunoSEQ multiplex PCR; TCRdb's copy has only in-frame clones and leaves some out. This table holds some 61,000 clones, 85% to 90% found once. In regard to this clone: Antigen specificity is unknown.

The chain links TRBV6-5 to TRBJ2-7; possible D gene TRBD1, 6 bases. The receptor was derived from an adult with an advanced solid tumor such as melanoma, head and neck, liver or kidney cancer. The sample here was CD4+ or CD8+ T cells sorted from blood, taken in a trial of the OX40 agonist ivuxolimab. The CDR3 coding sequence is TGTGCCAGCAGTTCGGGACAAAGCTCCTACGAGCAGTACTTC. Amino acid sequence: CASSSGQSSYEQYF.